These 9 T cell receptor beta chains share one sample of origin, sequenced in a study of blood T cell repertoires in COVID-19. Sequencing used immunoSEQ multiplex PCR; TCRdb keeps in-frame clones, though not all of them. Of approximately 150,000 clones listed, about 86% are singletons. Material: peripheral blood. Receptors originate from a woman aged 45 to 65 with active or convalescent COVID-19.

This clone has only one observation. The genes are TRBV12-3 or TRBV12-4 and TRBJ1-2; D might be TRBD1 (5 bases). Between the trimmed V and J ends, which lost 3 bases and 13 bases, there was a span of 12 bases. This CDR3 contains 11 residues. CDR3 nucleotide sequence: TGTGCCAGCAGTTTGGGGCCGCGTTGCACCTTC. Protein: CASSLGPRCTF.

The chain links TRBV13 to TRBJ1-2, with 7 nucleotides matching TRBD1. Germline-derived CDR1 and CDR2 are PRHDT and FYEKMQ (reference sequence). The ends lost 1 base at V and 1 base at J; junction bases unmatched: 6. The CDR3 totals 16 residues. CDR3 in amino acids: CASSLEGRQGNYGYTF. CDR3 nucleotide sequence: TGTGCCAGCAGCTTAGAAGGGAGACAGGGTAACTATGGCTACACCTTC.

A single count supports this clone. The gene calls are TRBV9 and TRBJ2-1; 10 nucleotides agree with TRBD1. The CDR3 consists of 16 residues. The ends lost 1 base at V and 2 bases at J; junction bases unmatched: 3. CDR1 is SGDLS, CDR2 YYNGEE, per germline. CDR3 residues: CASSVRTGGAYNEQFF. The CDR3 coding sequence is TGTGCCAGCAGCGTAAGGACAGGGGGGGCCTACAATGAGCAGTTCTTC.

The chain carries TRBV28 and TRBJ1-2; D unclear. The length of the CDR3 is 12 residues. CDR1 is MDHEN, CDR2 SYDVKM, per germline. V dropped 6 bases and J dropped 8 bases, with 13 bases sitting between them. DNA for the CDR3: TGTGCCAGCAGCGCTGTTATGGGCGGCTACACCTTC. It specifies CASSAVMGGYTF.

This clone was counted once. The CDR3 coding sequence is TGTGCCAGCAGTTCAGGGTACTATGGCTACACCTTC. This encodes CASSSGYYGYTF. The J gene is TRBJ1-2, the V gene TRBV12-3 or TRBV12-4; possible D gene TRBD1, 5 bases. The CDR3 totals 12 residues. The V end lost 4 bases, the J end lost 3 bases, and 6 bases lay between the germline ends.

V and J are TRBV1 and TRBJ1-5; TRBD1 is the table's D call and was not checked against the DNA. TRBV1 constitutes a pseudogene. The CDR3 loop spans 18 amino acids. The CDR3 is CTSSTDKRTGVVNQPQHF. Here the CDR3 DNA reads TGCACCAGCAGCACTGATAAACGAACAGGGGTGGTCAATCAGCCCCAGCATTTT.

The gene calls are TRBV4-1 and TRBJ2-3, with unresolved D. The CDR3 totals 13 residues. The germline V and J ends were trimmed by 2 bases and 6 bases, with 9 bases remaining between them. Germline V gene sequence: CDR1 MGHRA, CDR2 YSYEKL. The CDR3 loop is CASSQSRVDTQYF. CDR3 DNA: TGCGCCAGCAGCCAATCTCGGGTGGATACGCAGTATTTT.

This chain links TRBV4-3 with TRBJ2-3; D may be TRBD2 (7 bases). The V and J ends lost 1 base and 5 bases respectively, with 16 bases between them. The CDR3 spans 16 residues. Germline CDR1 and CDR2: LGHNA and YSLEER. The CDR3 loop is CASSQVGEGVEDTQYF. As DNA, the CDR3 is TGCGCCAGCAGCCAAGTAGGGGAGGGGGTCGAAGATACGCAGTATTTT.

This clone has a single count. The J gene is TRBJ2-5, the V gene TRBV9, with TRBD1 as a possible D gene (5 bases). V lost 0 bases, J lost 5 bases, and 8 bases lay in between. Germline V gene data show CDR1 as SGDLS and CDR2 as YYNGEE. CDR3 length: 13 amino acids. CDR3 DNA sequence: TGTGCCAGCAGCGTAGAGGGGCTGGAGACCCAGTACTTC. Its translation is CASSVEGLETQYF.